This TCR beta chain was obtained from a study of CD8 T cells in ankylosing spondylitis. Broader study findings: Significant enrichment of disease-linked clones was reportedly seen in matched ankylosing spondylitis synovial fluid.

By quantitative 5'-RACE with molecular barcodes, the TCR beta libraries were made. In TCRdb, the 5' RACE reads were re-called with MiXCR into one record per CDR3 protein. The sample lists 150,000 to 200,000 distinct CDR3 sequences; 13% were seen once. This clonotype has ten or more counts. Its antigen is still unknown. Germline trimming cut 6 bases from V and 0 bases from J; bases unmatched to any gene: 8. Germline loops: CDR1 SQVTM, CDR2 ANQGSEA. CDR3 length equals 15 residues. Sequencing was carried out using blood, either unsorted or a sorted T cell fraction (not recorded which). The chain links TRBV29-1 to TRBJ2-3; 8 positions match TRBD2. The origin of this receptor is a female donor with ankylosing spondylitis or in good health (not recorded which). CDR3 amino acids: CSVSGGSGSTDTQYF. The CDR3 DNA sequence: TGCAGCGTCTCGGGAGGGTCAGGGAGCACAGATACGCAGTATTTT.